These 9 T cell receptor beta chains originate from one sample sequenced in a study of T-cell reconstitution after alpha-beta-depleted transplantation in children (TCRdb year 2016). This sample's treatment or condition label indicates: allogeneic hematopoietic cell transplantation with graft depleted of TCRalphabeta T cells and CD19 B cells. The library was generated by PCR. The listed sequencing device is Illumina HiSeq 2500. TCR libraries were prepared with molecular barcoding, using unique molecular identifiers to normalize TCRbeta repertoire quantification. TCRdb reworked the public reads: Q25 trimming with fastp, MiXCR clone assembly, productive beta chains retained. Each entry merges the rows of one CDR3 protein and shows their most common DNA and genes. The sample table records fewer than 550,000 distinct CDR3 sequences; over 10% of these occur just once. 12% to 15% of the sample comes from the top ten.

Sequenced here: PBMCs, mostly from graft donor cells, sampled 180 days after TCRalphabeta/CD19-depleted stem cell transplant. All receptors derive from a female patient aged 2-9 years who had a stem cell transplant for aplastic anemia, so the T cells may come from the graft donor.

The CDR3 spells CASSSRDSEETQYF. The CDR3 region has the DNA TGTGCCAGCAGCTCGCGGGACAGCGAAGAGACCCAGTACTTC. V usage is TRBV7-9 and J usage is TRBJ2-5; D perhaps matches TRBD1 (7 bases). CDR3 length: 14 residues. With 4 bases removed from V and 3 bases from J, the gap between germline ends came to 12 bases. The germline V gene has CDR1 SEHNR and CDR2 FQNEAQ (reference sequence).

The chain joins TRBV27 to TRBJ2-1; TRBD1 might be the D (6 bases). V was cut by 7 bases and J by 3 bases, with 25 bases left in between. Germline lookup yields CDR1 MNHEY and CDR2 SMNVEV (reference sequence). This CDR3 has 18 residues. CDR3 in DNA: TGTGCCAGCAAATATGACGCCAGGACAGATAGGTTCTACAATGAGCAGTTCTTC. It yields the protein CASKYDARTDRFYNEQFF.

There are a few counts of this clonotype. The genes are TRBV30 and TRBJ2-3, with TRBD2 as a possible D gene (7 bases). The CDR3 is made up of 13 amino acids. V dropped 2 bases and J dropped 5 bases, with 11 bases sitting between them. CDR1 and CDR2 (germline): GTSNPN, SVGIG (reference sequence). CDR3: CAWSTGREDTQYF. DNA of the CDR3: TGTGCCTGGAGTACAGGGAGGGAAGATACGCAGTATTTT. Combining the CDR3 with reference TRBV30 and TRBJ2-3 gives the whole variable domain SQTIHQWPATLVQPVGSPLSLECTVEGTSNPNLYWYRQAAGRGLQLLFYSVGIGQISSEVPQNLSASRPQDRQFILSSKKLLLSDSGFYLCAWSTGREDTQYFGPGTRLTVL.

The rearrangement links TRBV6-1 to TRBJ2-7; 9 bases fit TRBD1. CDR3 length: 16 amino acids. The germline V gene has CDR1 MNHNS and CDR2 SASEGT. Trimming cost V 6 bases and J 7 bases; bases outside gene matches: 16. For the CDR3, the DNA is TGTGCCAGCAGAGGCACCGGGACAGGGACTTTATGGGAGCAGTACGTC. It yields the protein CASRGTGTGTLWEQYV.

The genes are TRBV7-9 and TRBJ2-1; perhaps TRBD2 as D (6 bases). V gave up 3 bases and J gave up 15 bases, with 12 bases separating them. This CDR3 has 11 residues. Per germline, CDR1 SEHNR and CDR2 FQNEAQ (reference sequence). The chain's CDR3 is CASSLRLGWFF. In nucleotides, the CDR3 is TGTGCCAGCAGCTTGAGACTAGGGTGGTTCTTC.

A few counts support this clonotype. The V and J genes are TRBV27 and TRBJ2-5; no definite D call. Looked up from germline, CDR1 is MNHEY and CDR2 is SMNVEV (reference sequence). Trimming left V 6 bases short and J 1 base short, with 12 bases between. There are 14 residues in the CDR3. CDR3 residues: CASRSVGFQETQYF. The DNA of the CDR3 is TGTGCCAGCAGATCCGTGGGATTCCAAGAGACCCAGTACTTC.

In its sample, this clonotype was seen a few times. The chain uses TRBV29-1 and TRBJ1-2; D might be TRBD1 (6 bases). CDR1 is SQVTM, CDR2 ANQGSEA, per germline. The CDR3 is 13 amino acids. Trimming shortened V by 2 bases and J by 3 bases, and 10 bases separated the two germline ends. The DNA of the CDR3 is TGCAGCGTTGAACTCAGGGGATACTATGGCTACACCTTC. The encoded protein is CSVELRGYYGYTF.

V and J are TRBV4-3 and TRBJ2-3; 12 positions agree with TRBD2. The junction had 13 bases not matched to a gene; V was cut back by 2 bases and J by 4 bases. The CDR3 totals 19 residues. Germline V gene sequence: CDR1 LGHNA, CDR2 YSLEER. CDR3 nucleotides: TGCGCCAGCAGCCAAAAAAGGGCGCTGGGACTAGCGGGCCCAGATACGCAGTATTTT. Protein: CASSQKRALGLAGPDTQYF.

The CDR3 is CSAEVVAYNEQFF. The CDR3 nucleotides are TGCAGTGCTGAGGTGGTAGCTTACAATGAGCAGTTCTTC. The chain recombines TRBV20-1 with TRBJ2-1; D remains unclear. This CDR3 is built from 13 residues. V was shortened by 5 bases and J by 4 bases, with 12 bases between the two germline ends. Germline V gives CDR1 DFQATT, CDR2 SNEGSKA (reference sequence).